The rows below give T cell receptor beta chains drawn from one sample of a study of blood T cells in healthy people across ages. TCRdb re-called the 5' RACE reads with MiXCR, one entry per CDR3 protein. The data contain more than 1.4 million distinct CDR3 sequences, around two fifths of them singletons. The sample comprised blood. The origin of the receptors is a woman in her late teens or twenties in good health. Each CDR3 is given with its conserved first and last residue. D genes are given only for firm matches. The size of a clone is reported for some rows only, either as once, few or many, or as a class for expanded clones.

V	size	J	D	CDR3	DNA
TRBV5-1	once	TRBJ2-3	NA	CASSVWGAYGTDTQYF	TGCGCCAGCAGCGTTTGGGGGGCCTACGGCACAGATACGCAGTATTTT
TRBV20-1	NA	TRBJ1-2	NA	CSVRIRDQGYTF	TGCAGTGTCCGAATCCGGGACCAGGGCTACACCTTC
TRBV6-5	NA	TRBJ2-5	NA	CASSSVRSPQYF	TGTGCCAGCAGTTCCGTGAGGAGTCCCCAGTACTTC
TRBV24-1	NA	TRBJ2-3	TRBD2	CATGQGLAGVLISTDTQYF	TGTGCCACCGGACAGGGACTAGCGGGAGTCTTAATTAGCACAGATACGCAGTATTTT
TRBV12-3/TRBV12-4	few	TRBJ1-2	NA	CASSGLGSYGYTF	TGTGCCAGCAGCGGTCTAGGGAGCTATGGCTACACCTTC
TRBV10-3	NA	TRBJ1-4	NA	CAISVAGDEKLFF	TGTGCCATCAGTGTGGCAGGGGATGAAAAACTGTTTTTT
TRBV20-1	NA	TRBJ2-3	NA	CSARGLIGTDTQYF	TGCAGTGCCCGAGGGCTGATCGGGACAGATACGCAGTATTTT
TRBV5-1	NA	TRBJ1-1	NA	CASSWGIGQRYTEAFF	TGCGCCAGCAGCTGGGGTATTGGACAGCGCTACACTGAAGCTTTCTTT
TRBV6-5	NA	TRBJ2-7	NA	CASSYSKVSTGKDYEQYF	TGTGCCAGCAGTTACTCGAAGGTTAGCACAGGGAAGGACTACGAGCAGTACTTC
TRBV20-1	NA	TRBJ2-5	TRBD2	CSAITGTSEYNEQYF	TGCAGTGCTATTACCGGGACTAGCGAGTACAATGAGCAGTACTTC
TRBV18	NA	TRBJ1-2	TRBD1	CASSPGQGVNRYGYTF	TGTGCCAGCTCACCGGGACAGGGGGTGAATAGATATGGCTACACCTTC
TRBV28	NA	TRBJ2-7	TRBD2	CASSLRDYDAYEQYF	TGTGCCAGCAGTCTCCGGGACTACGATGCCTACGAGCAGTACTTC
TRBV20-1	NA	TRBJ1-1	TRBD1	CSARDRGHEAFF	TGCAGTGCCCGGGACAGGGGACATGAAGCTTTCTTT
TRBV10-2	NA	TRBJ2-7	NA	CASITGFSSYEQYF	TGCGCCAGTATAACAGGGTTTAGCTCCTACGAGCAGTACTTC
TRBV14	NA	TRBJ2-7	NA	CASSHYPRQAHYEQYF	TGTGCCAGCAGCCATTACCCCCGACAGGCCCACTACGAGCAGTACTTC
TRBV12-3/TRBV12-4	few	TRBJ2-7	TRBD2	CASSHRTSGSFYEQYF	TGTGCCAGCAGCCATCGGACTAGCGGGAGTTTCTACGAGCAGTACTTC
TRBV12-3/TRBV12-4	NA	TRBJ2-2	TRBD1	CASRPGTGNPTGELFF	TGTGCCAGCAGACCTGGGACAGGGAACCCCACCGGGGAGCTGTTTTTT
TRBV6-5	NA	TRBJ2-5	TRBD2	CASSGGGSQETQYF	TGTGCCAGCAGTGGCGGGGGATCACAAGAGACCCAGTACTTC
TRBV7-9	NA	TRBJ1-2	TRBD1	CASSSQGWDGYTF	TGTGCCAGCAGCTCACAGGGGTGGGATGGCTACACCTTC
TRBV12-3/TRBV12-4	NA	TRBJ1-4	NA	CASSFSPGIEKLFF	TGTGCCAGCAGTTTTTCCCCAGGGATTGAAAAACTGTTTTTT
TRBV28	NA	TRBJ1-4	NA	CASSLGGRRNEKLFF	TGTGCCAGCAGTTTGGGGGGCAGACGTAATGAAAAACTGTTTTTT
TRBV6-6	many	TRBJ2-3	TRBD1	CASRRGQGPLRDTQYF	TGTGCCAGCAGACGGGGACAGGGCCCCCTGCGGGATACGCAGTATTTT
TRBV4-1	few	TRBJ2-7	NA	CASSQDWSSWGRNGYEQYF	TGCGCCAGCAGCCAAGATTGGAGTAGCTGGGGGAGGAATGGATACGAGCAGTACTTC
TRBV9	few	TRBJ2-3	NA	CASSVDKDPRGDTQYF	TGTGCCAGCAGCGTAGACAAAGACCCCCGGGGAGATACGCAGTATTTT
TRBV24-1	NA	TRBJ2-1	NA	CATSDNTHNEQFF	TGTGCCACCAGTGATAACACCCACAATGAGCAGTTCTTC
TRBV28	few	TRBJ2-1	NA	CASSQSSAQMTANEQFF	TGTGCCAGCAGTCAATCTAGCGCCCAAATGACTGCAAATGAGCAGTTCTTC
TRBV12-3/TRBV12-4	NA	TRBJ1-5	NA	CASGPSDSNQPQHF	TGTGCCAGCGGCCCTAGCGATAGCAATCAGCCCCAGCATTTT
TRBV7-9	few	TRBJ2-1	TRBD2	CASSLLYIAGGKFF	TGTGCCAGCAGCTTACTGTACATAGCGGGAGGGAAGTTCTTC
TRBV7-2	few	TRBJ2-1	TRBD2	CASSTGLAGRVGYNEQFF	TGTGCCAGCAGCACTGGACTAGCGGGTAGAGTAGGGTACAATGAGCAGTTCTTC